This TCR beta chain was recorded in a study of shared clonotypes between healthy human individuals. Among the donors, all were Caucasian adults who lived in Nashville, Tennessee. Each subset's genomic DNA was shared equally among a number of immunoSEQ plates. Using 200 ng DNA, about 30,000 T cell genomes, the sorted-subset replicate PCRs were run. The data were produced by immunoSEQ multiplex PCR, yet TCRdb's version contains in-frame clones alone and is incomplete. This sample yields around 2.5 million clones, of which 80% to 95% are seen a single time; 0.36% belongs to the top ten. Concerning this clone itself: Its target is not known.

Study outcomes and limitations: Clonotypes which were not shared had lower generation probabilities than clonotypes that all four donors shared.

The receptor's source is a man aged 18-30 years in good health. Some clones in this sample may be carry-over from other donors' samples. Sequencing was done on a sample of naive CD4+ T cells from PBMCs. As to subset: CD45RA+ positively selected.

CDR3 sequence: CASSLVSETQYF. The CDR3 nucleotides are TGTGCCAGCAGCTTGGTATCAGAGACCCAGTACTTC. The rearrangement joins TRBV5-5 to TRBJ2-5; no definite D call. The germline CDR1 and CDR2 sequences are SGHKS and YYEKEE (reference sequence). V lost 0 bases, J lost 4 bases, and 4 bases lay in between. This CDR3 has 12 amino acids.